A single TCR beta chain is shown here with its context. Antigen: not known. Trimming at V came to 6 bases and at J to 2 bases, leaving 10 bases not matched to a gene. The CDR3 contains 15 residues. Germline V gene data show CDR1 as MNHEY and CDR2 as SVGAGI. These data come from a study of T cell responses to AZD1222 COVID-19 vaccine. Here immunoSEQ multiplex PCR was the method, and the copy in TCRdb shows in-frame clones only, minus some. The sample has some 120,000 clones; about 90% are singletons. General study points: Two AZD1222 administrations were followed by greater Spike-specific TCR breadth and depth.

The sequencing used peripheral blood, collected on day 0 of AZD1222 vaccination. J is TRBJ2-7 and V is TRBV6-5; 7 positions agree with TRBD1. This receptor was identified in an adult in good health. The DNA for the CDR3 is TGTGCCAGCAGCCGGGGACAGTCCTTAACCTACGAGCAGTACTTC. Its translation: CASSRGQSLTYEQYF.